This T cell receptor (beta chain) was retrieved from a study of OX40 agonist ivuxolimab in advanced cancers. Libraries were prepared by immunoSEQ multiplex PCR; TCRdb keeps only in-frame clonotypes and omits some of them. The profile shows about 75,000 clones, more than 75% of them singletons. The CDR3 has 16 residues. V was pared by 1 base and J by 7 bases, with 9 bases of the junction left unmatched. Germline loops: CDR1 SNHLY, CDR2 FYNNEI. V usage is TRBV2 and J usage is TRBJ1-4; 7 bases agree with TRBD1. The origin of this receptor is an adult with an advanced solid tumor such as melanoma, head and neck, liver or kidney cancer. The source material was CD4+ or CD8+ T cells sorted from blood, sampled in a trial of the OX40 agonist ivuxolimab. This chain's CDR3 is CASSEERGRKGEKLFF. CDR3 nucleotide sequence: TGTGCCAGCAGTGAAGAGAGGGGGCGGAAAGGTGAAAAACTGTTTTTT.